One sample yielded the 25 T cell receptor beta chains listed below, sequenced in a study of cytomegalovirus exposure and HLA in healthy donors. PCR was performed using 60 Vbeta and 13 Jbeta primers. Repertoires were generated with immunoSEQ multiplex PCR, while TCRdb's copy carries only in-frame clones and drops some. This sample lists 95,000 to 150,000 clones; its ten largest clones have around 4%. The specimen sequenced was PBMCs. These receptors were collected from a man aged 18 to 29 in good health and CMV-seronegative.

The CDR3 loop reads CASSLEGQRSETQYF. The CDR3, as DNA: TGCGCCAGCAGCTTGGAAGGACAACGCTCGGAGACCCAGTACTTC. The chain combines TRBV5-1 with TRBJ2-5, with D possibly matching TRBD1 (5 bases). Germline V CDR1 and CDR2: SGHRS, YFSETQ. V dropped 0 bases and J dropped 5 bases, with 14 bases sitting between them. The CDR3 has 15 residues.

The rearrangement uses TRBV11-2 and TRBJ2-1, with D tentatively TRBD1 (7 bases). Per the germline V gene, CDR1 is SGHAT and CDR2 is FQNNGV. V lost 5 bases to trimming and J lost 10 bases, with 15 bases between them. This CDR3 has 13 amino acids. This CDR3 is CASSQGGAREQFF. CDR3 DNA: TGTGCCAGCAGCCAGGGGGGTGCAAGGGAGCAGTTCTTC.

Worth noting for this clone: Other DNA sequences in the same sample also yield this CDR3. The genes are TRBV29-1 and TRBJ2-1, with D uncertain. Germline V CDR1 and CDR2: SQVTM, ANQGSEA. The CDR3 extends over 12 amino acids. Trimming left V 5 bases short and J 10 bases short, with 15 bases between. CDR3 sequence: CSVNPSGGEQFF. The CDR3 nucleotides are TGCAGCGTTAACCCTAGTGGTGGGGAGCAGTTCTTC.

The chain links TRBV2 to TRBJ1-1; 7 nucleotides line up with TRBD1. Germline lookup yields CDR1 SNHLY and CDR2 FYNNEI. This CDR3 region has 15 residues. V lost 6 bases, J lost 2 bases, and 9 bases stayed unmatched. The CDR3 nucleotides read TGTGCCAGCAGGAGTAGGACAGGTACAAACACTGAAGCTTTCTTT. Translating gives CASRSRTGTNTEAFF.

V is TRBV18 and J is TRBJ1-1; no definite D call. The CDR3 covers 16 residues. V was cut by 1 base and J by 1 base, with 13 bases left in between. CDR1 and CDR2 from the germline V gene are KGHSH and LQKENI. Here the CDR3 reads CASSPQGGRGNTEAFF. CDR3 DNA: TGTGCCAGCTCACCACAGGGAGGGCGGGGGAACACTGAAGCTTTCTTT. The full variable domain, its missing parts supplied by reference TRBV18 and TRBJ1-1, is NAGVMQNPRHLVRRRGQEARLRCSPMKGHSHVYWYRQLPEEGLKFMVYLQKENIIDESGMPKERFSAEFPKEGPSILRIQQVVRGDSAAYFCASSPQGGRGNTEAFFGQGTRLTVV.

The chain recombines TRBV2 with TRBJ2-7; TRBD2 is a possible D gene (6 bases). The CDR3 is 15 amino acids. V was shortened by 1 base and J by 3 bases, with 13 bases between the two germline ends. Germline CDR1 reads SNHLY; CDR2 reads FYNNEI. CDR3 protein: CASSEGRDPVYEQYF. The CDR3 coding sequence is TGTGCCAGCAGTGAAGGGAGGGACCCAGTCTACGAGCAGTACTTC.

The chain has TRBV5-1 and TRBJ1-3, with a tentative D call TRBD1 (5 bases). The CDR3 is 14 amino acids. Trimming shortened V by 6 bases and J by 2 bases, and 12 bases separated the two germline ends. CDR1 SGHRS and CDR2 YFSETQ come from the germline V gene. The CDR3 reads CASTLGGAGNTIYF. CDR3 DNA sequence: TGCGCCAGCACCCTGGGAGGGGCTGGAAACACCATATATTTT.

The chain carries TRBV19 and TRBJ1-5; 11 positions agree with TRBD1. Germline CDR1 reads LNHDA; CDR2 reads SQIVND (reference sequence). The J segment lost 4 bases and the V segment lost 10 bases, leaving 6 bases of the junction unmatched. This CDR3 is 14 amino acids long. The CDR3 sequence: CATRDRGSNQPQHF. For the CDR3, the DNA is TGTGCCACCAGGGACAGGGGGTCTAATCAGCCCCAGCATTTT.

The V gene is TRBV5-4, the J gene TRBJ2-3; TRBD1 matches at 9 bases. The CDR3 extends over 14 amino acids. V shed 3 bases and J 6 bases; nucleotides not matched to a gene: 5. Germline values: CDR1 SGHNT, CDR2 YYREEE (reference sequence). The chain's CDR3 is CASSSGTGRDTQYF. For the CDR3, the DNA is TGTGCCAGCAGCTCCGGGACAGGGCGGGATACGCAGTATTTT.

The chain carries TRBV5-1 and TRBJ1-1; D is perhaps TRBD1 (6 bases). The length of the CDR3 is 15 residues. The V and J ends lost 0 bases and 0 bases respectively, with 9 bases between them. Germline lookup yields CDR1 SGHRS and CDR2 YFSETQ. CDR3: CASSLVQGMNTEAFF. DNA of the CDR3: TGCGCCAGCAGCTTGGTTCAGGGGATGAACACTGAAGCTTTCTTT.

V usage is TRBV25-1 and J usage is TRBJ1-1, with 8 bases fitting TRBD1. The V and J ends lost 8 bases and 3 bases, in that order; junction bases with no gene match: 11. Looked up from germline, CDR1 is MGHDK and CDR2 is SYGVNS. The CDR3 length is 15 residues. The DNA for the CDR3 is TGTGCCAGCGGTGGTCAGGGGGCGAGGGACACTGAAGCTTTCTTT. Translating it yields CASGGQGARDTEAFF.

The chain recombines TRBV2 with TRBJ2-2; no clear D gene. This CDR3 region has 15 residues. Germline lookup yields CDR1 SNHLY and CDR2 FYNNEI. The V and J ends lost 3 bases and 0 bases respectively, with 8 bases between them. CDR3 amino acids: CASSEVRSNTGELFF. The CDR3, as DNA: TGTGCCAGCAGTGAGGTGCGTTCGAACACCGGGGAGCTGTTTTTT.

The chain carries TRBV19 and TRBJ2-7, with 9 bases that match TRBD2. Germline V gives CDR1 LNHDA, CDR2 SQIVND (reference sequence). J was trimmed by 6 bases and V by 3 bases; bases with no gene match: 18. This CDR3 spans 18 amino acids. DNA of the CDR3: TGTGCCAGTAGTATGGGAGTAGCGGGAGTGAAAATTGCTGTCGAGCAGTACTTC. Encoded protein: CASSMGVAGVKIAVEQYF. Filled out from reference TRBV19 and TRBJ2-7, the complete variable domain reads DGGITQSPKYLFRKEGQNVTLSCEQNLNHDAMYWYRQDPGQGLRLIYYSQIVNDFQKGDIAEGYSVSREKKESFPLTVTSAQKNPTAFYLCASSMGVAGVKIAVEQYFGPGTRLTVT.

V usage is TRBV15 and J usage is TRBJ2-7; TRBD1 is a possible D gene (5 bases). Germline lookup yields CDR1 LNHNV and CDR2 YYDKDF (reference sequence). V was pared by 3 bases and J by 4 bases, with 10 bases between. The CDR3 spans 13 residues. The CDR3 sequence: CATSSGRVYEQYF. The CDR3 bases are TGTGCCACCAGCAGTGGCAGGGTTTACGAGCAGTACTTC.

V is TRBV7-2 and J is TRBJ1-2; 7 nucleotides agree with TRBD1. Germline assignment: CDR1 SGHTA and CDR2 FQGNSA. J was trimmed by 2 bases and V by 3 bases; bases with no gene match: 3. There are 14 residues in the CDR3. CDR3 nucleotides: TGTGCCAGCAGCTTCCGGGACAGCAACTATGGCTACACCTTC. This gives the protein CASSFRDSNYGYTF.

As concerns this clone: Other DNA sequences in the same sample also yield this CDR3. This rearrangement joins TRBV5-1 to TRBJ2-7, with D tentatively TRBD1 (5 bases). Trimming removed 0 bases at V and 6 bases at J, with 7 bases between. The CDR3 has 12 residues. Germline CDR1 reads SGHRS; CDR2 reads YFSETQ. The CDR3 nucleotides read TGCGCCAGCAGCTTGGGGGGCGGCGAGCAGTACTTC. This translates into CASSLGGGEQYF.

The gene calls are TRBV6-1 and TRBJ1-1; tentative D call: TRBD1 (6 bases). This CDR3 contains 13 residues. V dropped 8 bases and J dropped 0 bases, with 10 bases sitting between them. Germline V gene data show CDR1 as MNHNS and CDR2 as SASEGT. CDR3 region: CASGQSMNTEAFF. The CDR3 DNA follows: TGTGCCAGCGGACAGTCCATGAACACTGAAGCTTTCTTT.

CDR3 loop: CASSLAPDRDETQYF. Here the CDR3 DNA reads TGTGCCAGCAGCTTAGCCCCCGACAGGGATGAGACCCAGTACTTC. The chain carries TRBV7-9 and TRBJ2-5, with 7 positions matching TRBD1. J lost 5 bases, V lost 0 bases, and 6 bases had no gene match. The CDR3 consists of 15 residues. Germline assignment: CDR1 SEHNR and CDR2 FQNEAQ (reference sequence).

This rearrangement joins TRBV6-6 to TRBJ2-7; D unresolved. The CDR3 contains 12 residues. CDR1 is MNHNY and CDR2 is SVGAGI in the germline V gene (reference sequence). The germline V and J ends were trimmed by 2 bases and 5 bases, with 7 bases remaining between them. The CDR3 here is CASSYPSDEQYF. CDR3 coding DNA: TGTGCCAGCAGTTACCCGAGTGACGAGCAGTACTTC.

CDR3 nucleotides: TGTGCCAGCAGCCGAGGGGGGGGCCCCTATAGCAATCAGCCCCAGCATTTT. This gives the protein CASSRGGGPYSNQPQHF. The chain carries TRBV27 and TRBJ1-5, with D perhaps TRBD1 (6 bases). V lost 6 bases and J lost 0, with 18 bases in between. The CDR3 is made up of 17 amino acids. Per the germline V gene, CDR1 is MNHEY and CDR2 is SMNVEV (reference sequence).

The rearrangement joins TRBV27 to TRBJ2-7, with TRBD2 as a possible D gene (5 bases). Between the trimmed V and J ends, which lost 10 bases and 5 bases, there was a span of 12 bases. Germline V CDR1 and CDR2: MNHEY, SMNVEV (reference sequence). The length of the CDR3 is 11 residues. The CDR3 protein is CAIKHGNEQYF. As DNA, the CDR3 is TGTGCCATCAAACACGGGAACGAGCAGTACTTC.

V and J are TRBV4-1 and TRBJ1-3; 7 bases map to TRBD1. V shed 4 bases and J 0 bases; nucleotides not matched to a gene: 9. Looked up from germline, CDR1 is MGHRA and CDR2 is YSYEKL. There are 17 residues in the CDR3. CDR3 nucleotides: TGCGCCAGCAGCCGGGGGGTACAGGGGCCCTCTGGAAACACCATATATTTT. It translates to CASSRGVQGPSGNTIYF.

CDR3: CASTVWAASTEAFF. In nucleotides, the CDR3 is TGTGCCAGTACCGTATGGGCAGCCTCCACTGAAGCTTTCTTT. This chain joins TRBV19 and TRBJ1-1; no firm D call. The germline CDR1 and CDR2 sequences are LNHDA and SQIVND (reference sequence). V was cut by 7 bases and J by 4 bases, with 16 bases left in between. This CDR3 is 14 amino acids long.

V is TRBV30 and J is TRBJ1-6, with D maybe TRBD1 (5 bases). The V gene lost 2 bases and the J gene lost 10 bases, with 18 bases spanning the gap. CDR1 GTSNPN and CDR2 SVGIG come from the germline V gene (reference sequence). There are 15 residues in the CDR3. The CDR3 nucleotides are TGTGCCTGGAGTACTTCTTGGGGGGGGGAATCACCCCTCCACTTT. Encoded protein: CAWSTSWGGESPLHF.

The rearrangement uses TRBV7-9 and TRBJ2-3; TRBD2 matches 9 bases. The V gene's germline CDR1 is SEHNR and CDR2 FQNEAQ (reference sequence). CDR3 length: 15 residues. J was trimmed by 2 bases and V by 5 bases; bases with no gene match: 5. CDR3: CASSPPSGATDTQYF. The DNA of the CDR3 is TGTGCCAGCAGCCCCCCTAGCGGGGCCACAGATACGCAGTATTTT.